This TCR beta chain was found in a study of tumor-infiltrating lymphocytes in oesophageal squamous cell carcinoma. CDR1 is MNHNS and CDR2 is SASEGT in the germline V gene. This CDR3 has 17 residues. V lost 6 bases to trimming and J lost 0 bases, with 20 bases between them. TCRdb recomputed calls from the PCR reads with MiXCR, one row per CDR3 protein. The sample includes over 10,000 distinct CDR3 sequences, under 70% of them seen just once. Judged by abundance, this clonotype is large. The sequence was collected from a male donor with esophageal squamous cell carcinoma. The chain links TRBV6-1 to TRBJ1-2, with D perhaps TRBD1 (5 bases). Specimen: esophageal tumor tissue. The CDR3 is CASSREVGDLANYGYTF. Here the CDR3 DNA reads TGTGCCAGCAGCCGGGAAGTTGGGGACCTAGCTAACTATGGCTACACCTTC.